The sample holds many counts of the clone carrying this T cell receptor beta chain. A TCRbeta library incorporating unique molecular identifiers was prepared. MiXCR, applied by TCRdb to the PCR reads, yields one record per CDR3 protein. The profile shows over 550,000 distinct CDR3 sequences, about 10% of them singletons. The data derive from a study of T-cell reconstitution after alpha-beta-depleted transplantation in children. V lost 2 bases, J lost 3 bases, and 10 bases lay in between. The CDR3 has 14 residues. Sequencing used PBMCs from the stem cell graft donor, obtained from the stem cell graft. This sequence was found in a human donor who donated a stem cell graft to a child with acute myeloid leukemia. The chain couples TRBV12-3 or TRBV12-4 to TRBJ2-5; D is perhaps TRBD2 (5 bases). The DNA of the CDR3 is TGTGCCAGCAGTTTAAAGCGGATCAAAGAGACCCAGTACTTC. Protein sequence: CASSLKRIKETQYF.